These T cell receptor beta chains were read from a single sample in a study of Graves' ophthalmopathy and Graves' hyperthyroidism. Via MiXCR, TCRdb re-called the multiplex PCR reads, giving one row per CDR3 protein. This table has about 640,000 distinct CDR3 sequences, roughly 39% appearing once. The specimen sequenced was peripheral blood. Every receptor here comes from an adult man with Graves' ophthalmopathy. Both conserved end residues are part of each CDR3. D genes are given only for firm matches. Not all rows give a size; the values are once, few, many and, for expanded clones, a class.

.	TRBV6-5	.	TRBJ1-4	CASRTGENLFF	TGTGCCAGCAGGACGGGGGAAAACCTGTTTTTT
TRBD2	TRBV13	many	TRBJ2-7	CASSSIRDGRDYEQYF	TGTGCCAGCAGCTCTATTCGGGACGGGAGGGACTACGAGCAGTACTTC
.	TRBV25-1	few	TRBJ2-1	CASSAGLGTFF	TGTGCCAGCAGTGCAGGGCTCGGAACGTTCTTC
TRBD2	TRBV2	many	TRBJ2-7	CASSEDSGSIYF	TGTGCCAGCAGTGAAGATAGCGGGAGTATATACTTC
.	TRBV20-1	.	TRBJ1-5	CSAREQANQPQHF	TGCAGTGCTAGAGAACAGGCCAACCAGCCCCAGCATTTT
.	TRBV20-1	.	TRBJ1-1	CSASFLAAARGEAFF	TGCAGTGCTAGTTTCCTCGCCGCGGCACGCGGTGAAGCTTTCTTT
.	TRBV19	many	TRBJ1-1	CASSGVTEAFF	TGTGCCAGTAGTGGGGTCACTGAAGCTTTCTTT
.	TRBV9	.	TRBJ2-5	CASSVSPTTRETQYF	TGTGCCAGCAGCGTAAGTCCGACAACACGTGAGACCCAGTACTTC
TRBD1	TRBV7-9	.	TRBJ2-5	CASSLPHGTDQETQYF	TGTGCCAGCAGCTTACCACACGGGACAGACCAAGAGACCCAGTACTTC
.	TRBV19	many	TRBJ1-5	CASSIRGSDTGQPQHF	TGTGCCAGTAGTATACGGGGGTCTGATACGGGACAGCCCCAGCATTTT
TRBD2	TRBV2	few	TRBJ2-7	CASFGGGDIYEQYF	TGTGCCAGCTTCGGGGGGGGAGACATCTACGAGCAGTACTTC
.	TRBV2	.	TRBJ2-3	CASSEGTPSTDTQYF	TGTGCCAGCAGTGAGGGAACTCCCAGCACAGATACGCAGTATTTT
TRBD2	TRBV11-1	few	TRBJ2-5	CASSPGGVQTQYF	TGTGCCAGCAGCCCTGGGGGGGTGCAGACCCAGTACTTC
.	TRBV10-2	many	TRBJ2-5	CASRDPGVGETQYF	TGCGCCAGCAGGGACCCTGGGGTTGGAGAGACCCAGTACTTC
.	TRBV7-9	many	TRBJ1-2	CASSLDGSYGYTF	TGTGCCAGCAGTCTTGACGGAAGCTATGGCTACACCTTC
.	TRBV29-1	.	TRBJ2-5	CSVAGLGTQETQYF	TGCAGCGTTGCGGGACTCGGGACTCAAGAGACCCAGTACTTC
TRBD1	TRBV20-1	many	TRBJ2-5	CSAGQGPSAETQYF	TGCAGTGCTGGACAGGGGCCTAGCGCGGAGACCCAGTACTTC
TRBD1	TRBV7-9	.	TRBJ2-7	CASSASDRGMVQYF	TGTGCCAGCAGCGCCTCGGACAGGGGTATGGTGCAGTACTTC
.	TRBV10-3	.	TRBJ1-1	CAISRIGDTEAFF	TGTGCCATCAGTAGGATCGGAGACACTGAAGCTTTCTTT
.	TRBV5-1	.	TRBJ2-7	CASSLTIQDSYSYEQYF	TGCGCCAGCAGCTTGACGATCCAGGACAGCTACTCCTACGAGCAGTACTTC
.	TRBV12-3/TRBV12-4	.	TRBJ2-5	CASSLAPGETQYF	TGTGCCAGCAGCCTCGCCCCAGGGGAGACCCAGTACTTC
.	TRBV2	many	TRBJ1-4	CASSFQVNEKLFF	TGTGCCAGCAGTTTCCAAGTTAATGAAAAACTGTTTTTT
.	TRBV7-9	many	TRBJ2-7	CASSLGVDYEQYF	TGTGCCAGCAGCTTAGGAGTAGATTACGAGCAGTACTTC
TRBD1	TRBV10-3	once	TRBJ1-1	CASTEQGRINTEAFF	TGTGCCAGCACAGAACAGGGGAGAATTAACACTGAAGCTTTCTTT
.	TRBV7-2	.	TRBJ1-4	CVSSHYERHSSNEKLFF	TGTGTCAGCAGCCATTACGAGCGGCACAGCTCTAATGAAAAACTGTTTTTT
.	TRBV5-8	.	TRBJ2-5	CAGSQEGSTAQETQYF	TGCGCCGGCAGCCAAGAAGGGTCGACAGCACAAGAGACCCAGTACTTC
.	TRBV30	once	TRBJ1-1	CAWSGQYTEAFF	TGTGCCTGGAGTGGACAGTACACTGAAGCTTTCTTT
TRBD1	TRBV10-3	.	TRBJ2-7	CAIRGQGSYEQYF	TGTGCCATCAGGGGACAGGGCTCCTACGAGCAGTACTTC
.	TRBV2	many	TRBJ1-1	CASSEYKAAMNTEAFF	TGTGCCAGCAGTGAATACAAGGCAGCGATGAACACTGAAGCTTTCTTT
.	TRBV11-2	many	TRBJ1-1	CASSWDLGTEAFF	TGTGCCAGCAGCTGGGACTTAGGGACTGAAGCTTTCTTT
.	TRBV25-1	.	TRBJ2-7	CASSESKTNYEQYF	TGTGCCAGCAGTGAATCTAAAACAAACTACGAGCAGTACTTC
.	TRBV6-1	.	TRBJ1-1	CASSDPRAPMNTEAFF	TGTGCCAGCAGTGACCCGAGGGCCCCCATGAACACTGAAGCTTTCTTT
.	TRBV5-1	.	TRBJ2-3	CASSLGFLDTQYF	TGCGCCAGCAGCTTGGGATTTCTTGATACGCAGTATTTT
.	TRBV2	once	TRBJ1-4	CASSGETGNEKLFF	TGTGCCAGCAGTGGTGAGACGGGGAATGAAAAACTGTTTTTT
TRBD1	TRBV19	.	TRBJ1-1	CASTRQGAEAFF	TGTGCCAGTACCAGGCAGGGGGCTGAAGCTTTCTTT
TRBD1	TRBV7-2	many	TRBJ2-7	CASSLARGTSYEQYF	TGTGCCAGCAGTCTTGCCAGGGGGACCTCCTACGAGCAGTACTTC
TRBD1	TRBV2	.	TRBJ1-4	CASRRTGVDEKLFF	TGTGCCAGCAGGCGGACAGGAGTGGATGAAAAACTGTTTTTT